Presented here are 30 T cell receptor beta chains from one specimen sequenced in a study of T cells after yellow fever vaccination. One entry per CDR3 protein, called by TCRdb with MiXCR from the 5' RACE reads. The sample consists of a few hundred thousand distinct CDR3 sequences, about 8.3% of them appearing once. The specimen was PBMCs, collected approximately 47 days after the first yellow fever vaccination. The receptors were gathered from a young man who received the YFV17D yellow fever vaccine.

In its sample, this clonotype was seen a few times. The CDR3: CASSRTVNTGELFF. DNA for the CDR3: TGTGCCAGCAGCCGGACTGTTAACACCGGGGAGCTGTTTTTT. The chain recombines TRBV7-3 with TRBJ2-2, with a possible D match to TRBD2 (5 bases). Germline assignment: CDR1 SGHTA and CDR2 FQGTGA. CDR3 length equals 14 residues. V lost 5 bases to trimming and J lost 2 bases, with 9 bases between them.

This clonotype showed up just once. This sequence joins TRBV5-6 and TRBJ2-2; the D is unclear. This CDR3 has 14 residues. Germline values: CDR1 SGHDT, CDR2 YYEEEE. V lost 4 bases and J 3 bases, leaving 10 bases between the germline ends. In nucleotides, the CDR3 is TGTGCCAGCAGCAACGGGCCGTACACCGGGGAGCTGTTTTTT. Encoded protein: CASSNGPYTGELFF.

This clonotype occurred a few times. The CDR3 region is CASMGQETQYF. In nucleotides, the CDR3 is TGTGCCAGCATGGGGCAAGAGACCCAGTACTTC. The V gene is TRBV6-1, the J gene TRBJ2-5; D ambiguous. Per germline, CDR1 MNHNS and CDR2 SASEGT. V lost 7 bases, J lost 2 bases, and 5 bases lay in between. The CDR3 is 11 amino acids.

The gene calls are TRBV6-5 and TRBJ2-2; TRBD1 aligns across 11 bases. The CDR3 runs 16 residues. The ends lost 4 bases at V and 2 bases at J; junction bases unmatched: 3. Germline assignment: CDR1 MNHEY and CDR2 SVGAGI. CDR3 DNA sequence: TGTGCCAGCAGTTGGACAGGGGGCGCCAACACCGGGGAGCTGTTTTTT. It is translated as CASSWTGGANTGELFF.

This clonotype occurred many times. The genes are TRBV6-2 or TRBV6-3 and TRBJ2-2; 11 bases match TRBD1. Germline lookup yields CDR1 MNHEY and CDR2 SVGEGT. J was trimmed by 3 bases and V by 8 bases; bases with no gene match: 8. This CDR3 has 16 residues. The CDR3 DNA sequence: TGTGCCAGCCGGAACCCGGGACAGGGGGACACCGGGGAGCTGTTTTTT. It encodes CASRNPGQGDTGELFF.

This clonotype was observed a few times. The chain recombines TRBV12-3 or TRBV12-4 with TRBJ2-7; D possibly uses TRBD1 or TRBD2 (5 bases each). Trimming removed 6 bases from V and 3 bases from J, with 21 bases in between. The CDR3 sequence is 16 residues long. The CDR3 nucleotides read TGTGCCAGCAGCCCTGGGGGTCGGGAAATTTTCTACGAGCAGTACTTC. This translates into CASSPGGREIFYEQYF.

The sample holds a few counts of this clonotype. The chain recombines TRBV28 with TRBJ1-1, with unresolved D. Trimming pared 5 bases from V and 3 bases from J, leaving 13 bases between. Germline assignment: CDR1 MDHEN and CDR2 SYDVKM. The CDR3 runs 14 residues. CDR3 in DNA: TGTGCCAGCAGTCCACCCGACTACTACACTGAAGCTTTCTTT. This codes for CASSPPDYYTEAFF.

Ten or more counts support this clonotype. The J gene is TRBJ2-2, the V gene TRBV12-3 or TRBV12-4, with D tentatively TRBD1 (6 bases). The CDR3 is made up of 15 amino acids. V lost 5 bases, J lost 4 bases, and 14 bases lay in between. The DNA of the CDR3 is TGTGCCAGCAGTCCGGAGTCAGGGGCCACCGGGGAGCTGTTTTTT. Translation gives CASSPESGATGELFF.

This clonotype was seen at least ten times. The chain joins TRBV12-3 or TRBV12-4 to TRBJ2-3; TRBD2 matches 12 bases. Trimming removed 5 bases from V and 4 bases from J; junction bases left unmatched: 4. The CDR3 extends over 15 amino acids. This CDR3 is CASSPSGGAADTQYF. DNA of the CDR3: TGTGCCAGCAGTCCTAGCGGGGGGGCCGCAGATACGCAGTATTTT.

The rearrangement uses TRBV5-1 and TRBJ1-1, with D possibly matching TRBD1 (6 bases). From germline, CDR1 is SGHRS and CDR2 YFSETQ. There are 15 residues in the CDR3. Trimming stripped 4 bases from V and 5 bases from J, with 18 bases between. DNA for the CDR3: TGCGCCAGCAGCAGGGATCGGGGGCGCTTAACTGAAGCTTTCTTT. It translates to CASSRDRGRLTEAFF.

This clonotype was seen more than once but under ten times. The V and J genes are TRBV20-1 and TRBJ2-2; possibly TRBD2 for D (6 bases). V was clipped by 3 bases and J by 1 base, with 9 bases between them. The CDR3 spans 14 residues. Germline CDR1 is DFQATT and CDR2 is SNEGSKA (reference sequence). This CDR3 is CSARVGGNTGELFF. DNA for the CDR3: TGCAGTGCTAGGGTGGGGGGGAACACCGGGGAGCTGTTTTTT.

There are a few counts of this clonotype. The chain is built from TRBV5-1 and TRBJ1-6, with TRBD1 matching 10 bases. The trim removed 3 bases at V and 8 bases at J, leaving 5 bases unmatched. The CDR3 covers 15 residues. The germline V gene has CDR1 SGHRS and CDR2 YFSETQ. CDR3 sequence: CASSSETGGDSPLHF. The DNA of the CDR3 is TGCGCCAGCAGCTCCGAGACAGGGGGCGATTCACCCCTCCACTTT.

This clonotype was observed a few times. The V gene is TRBV6-4, the J gene TRBJ1-5, with D unresolved. Trimming removed 8 bases at V and 6 bases at J, with 14 bases between. This CDR3 has 13 amino acids. CDR1 and CDR2 (germline): MRHNA, SNTAGT. CDR3 nucleotide sequence: TGTGCCAGCGCCCCAGAGTCGAGTCAGCCCCAGCATTTT. Translation: CASAPESSQPQHF.

This clonotype was counted only a few times. This chain links TRBV12-3 or TRBV12-4 with TRBJ2-3; 9 nucleotides line up with TRBD1. V shed 3 bases, J shed 9 bases, and the junction held 7 bases outside the gene matches. The CDR3 consists of 14 residues. The CDR3 protein is CASSFTGGGGTQYF. The CDR3 DNA sequence: TGTGCCAGCAGTTTTACAGGGGGCGGAGGAACGCAGTATTTT.

The rearrangement uses TRBV5-1 and TRBJ2-5, with a weak D call TRBD1 (6 bases). There are 15 residues in the CDR3. The V gene lost 0 bases and the J gene lost 4 bases, with 13 bases spanning the gap. CDR1 is SGHRS and CDR2 is YFSETQ in the germline V gene. DNA for the CDR3: TGCGCCAGCAGCTTGGCCATAGGGGGTGGAGAGACCCAGTACTTC. Translated: CASSLAIGGGETQYF. The full variable domain, its missing parts supplied by reference TRBV5-1 and TRBJ2-5, is KAGVTQTPRYLIKTRGQQVTLSCSPISGHRSVSWYQQTPGQGLQFLFEYFSETQRNKGNFPGRFSGRQFSNSRSEMNVSTLELGDSALYLCASSLAIGGGETQYFGPGTRLLVL.

This clonotype was detected many times. CDR3 in amino acids: CASSSGQGYTEAFF. The CDR3 coding sequence is TGTGCCAGCAGTTCAGGACAGGGGTACACTGAAGCTTTCTTT. The chain combines TRBV6-5 with TRBJ1-1, with 9 bases fitting TRBD1. The CDR3 is made up of 14 amino acids. V trimming: 4 bases; J trimming: 3 bases; junction bases outside the gene matches: 3. CDR1 is MNHEY, CDR2 SVGAGI, per germline.

This clonotype was counted only a few times. The V call is TRBV12-3 or TRBV12-4, the J call TRBJ1-2; D is uncertain. The CDR3 consists of 13 residues. V lost 4 bases, J lost 5 bases, and 11 bases lay in between. CDR3 residues: CASSSGPGYGYTF. DNA of the CDR3: TGTGCCAGCAGTTCCGGGCCCGGATATGGCTACACCTTC.

This clonotype was detected a few times. The chain carries TRBV5-4 and TRBJ2-5; 15 nucleotides align to TRBD2. The trim removed 2 bases at V and 7 bases at J, leaving 18 bases unmatched. The germline CDR1 and CDR2 sequences are SGHNT and YYREEE (reference sequence). This CDR3 comprises 20 residues. CDR3 region: CASSLPEGLAGGLTSGTQYF. Here the CDR3 DNA reads TGTGCCAGCAGCTTACCGGAGGGACTAGCGGGGGGCCTTACCTCCGGGACCCAGTACTTC. Using reference TRBV5-4 and TRBJ2-5 for the parts outside the CDR3, the full variable domain is ETGVTQSPTHLIKTRGQQVTLRCSSQSGHNTVSWYQQALGQGPQFIFQYYREEENGRGNFPPRFSGLQFPNYSSELNVNALELDDSALYLCASSLPEGLAGGLTSGTQYFGPGTRLLVL.

This clonotype was counted only a few times. The chain combines TRBV6-1 with TRBJ1-2; D is perhaps TRBD1 (6 bases). V dropped 8 bases and J dropped 2 bases, with 18 bases sitting between them. The CDR3 length is 15 residues. Germline CDR1 MNHNS, CDR2 SASEGT. The DNA for the CDR3 is TGTGCCAGCGGAGGCAGGGGAGGAAAAAACTATGGCTACACCTTC. It translates to CASGGRGGKNYGYTF.

At least ten counts were recorded for this clonotype. This rearrangement joins TRBV5-4 to TRBJ2-3; D possibly corresponds to TRBD2 (7 bases). The CDR3 is 14 amino acids. From germline, CDR1 is SGHNT and CDR2 YYREEE (reference sequence). Trimming pared 3 bases from V and 5 bases from J, leaving 13 bases between. The CDR3 is CASSSKGGGDTQYF. For the CDR3, the DNA is TGTGCCAGCAGCTCCAAGGGGGGGGGAGATACGCAGTATTTT. The full variable domain, completed using reference TRBV5-4 and TRBJ2-3, is ETGVTQSPTHLIKTRGQQVTLRCSSQSGHNTVSWYQQALGQGPQFIFQYYREEENGRGNFPPRFSGLQFPNYSSELNVNALELDDSALYLCASSSKGGGDTQYFGPGTRLTVL.

There are a few counts of this clonotype. The J gene is TRBJ1-2, the V gene TRBV12-3 or TRBV12-4; 7 bases map to TRBD1. There are 16 residues in the CDR3. V lost 8 bases to trimming and J lost 2 bases; unmatched junction nucleotides: 14. The CDR3 loop reads CASSPKEGAWNYGYTF. CDR3 nucleotides: TGTGCCAGCTCCCCTAAGGAGGGGGCTTGGAACTATGGCTACACCTTC.

This chain uses TRBV5-6 with TRBJ1-1, with a tentative D call TRBD1 (5 bases). Trimming shortened V by 4 bases and J by 3 bases, and 10 bases separated the two germline ends. The CDR3 runs 13 residues. Germline V gene sequence: CDR1 SGHDT, CDR2 YYEEEE. CDR3 loop: CASSVDIDTEAFF. Written as DNA, the CDR3 is TGTGCCAGCAGCGTGGACATTGACACTGAAGCTTTCTTT.

This clonotype was picked up many times. The CDR3 reads CASSLGTYTDTQYF. The DNA of the CDR3 is TGTGCCAGCAGCTTAGGGACTTACACAGATACGCAGTATTTT. The chain uses TRBV11-3 and TRBJ2-3; perhaps TRBD2 as D (5 bases). Trimming left V 1 base short and J 2 bases short, with 7 bases between. Germline-derived CDR1 and CDR2 are SGHNT and YENEEA. There are 14 residues in the CDR3.

The CDR3 sequence: CASSFGGPEGELFF. CDR3 coding DNA: TGTGCCAGCAGTTTTGGGGGGCCGGAGGGGGAGCTGTTTTTT. The gene calls are TRBV27 and TRBJ2-2; D possibly matches TRBD1 or TRBD2 (6 bases each). The CDR3 extends over 14 amino acids. Per germline, CDR1 MNHEY and CDR2 SMNVEV (reference sequence). Deletions cut 3 bases from V and 8 bases from J, with 13 bases between.

V is TRBV20-1 and J is TRBJ2-3; D possibly uses TRBD1 or TRBD2 (5 bases each). The CDR3 totals 14 residues. From germline, CDR1 is DFQATT and CDR2 SNEGSKA (reference sequence). V lost 3 bases to trimming and J lost 2 bases, with 12 bases between them. CDR3 coding DNA: TGCAGTGCTAGGTTAGCAGGGACCACAGATACGCAGTATTTT. Translation gives CSARLAGTTDTQYF.

This clonotype was observed a handful of times. CDR3 sequence: CSGRTSGGVSDTQYF. CDR3 DNA sequence: TGCAGCGGCCGTACTAGCGGGGGGGTCTCAGATACGCAGTATTTT. This rearrangement joins TRBV29-1 to TRBJ2-3; 13 nucleotides align to TRBD2. Germline assignment: CDR1 SQVTM and CDR2 ANQGSEA. CDR3 length: 15 amino acids. Unmatched junction bases numbered 8, after V lost 7 bases and J lost 4 bases.

CDR3 nucleotides: TGTGCCAGCAGTTACCCCCGGAGGGGCTCCTACAATGAGCAGTTCTTC. It yields the protein CASSYPRRGSYNEQFF. The rearrangement links TRBV6-5 to TRBJ2-1; D perhaps matches TRBD2 (6 bases). The germline gives CDR1 MNHEY, CDR2 SVGAGI. V lost 2 bases to trimming and J lost 0 bases, with 11 bases between them. The CDR3 spans 16 residues.

V and J are TRBV15 and TRBJ2-3; a possible D gene is TRBD2 (7 bases). CDR3 length: 16 residues. The V end was cut by 0 bases, the J end by 5 bases, with 15 bases between. The germline gives CDR1 LNHNV, CDR2 YYDKDF (reference sequence). The CDR3 loop reads CATSRDPRGGGDTQYF. The CDR3 coding sequence is TGTGCCACCAGCAGAGATCCCAGGGGCGGGGGAGATACGCAGTATTTT.

The gene calls are TRBV5-1 and TRBJ1-1; D is ambiguous. Trimming removed 0 bases from V and 7 bases from J, with 19 bases in between. This CDR3 has 16 residues. Germline CDR1 reads SGHRS; CDR2 reads YFSETQ. This CDR3 is CASSLALQVPSGEAFF. CDR3 DNA: TGCGCCAGCAGCTTGGCCCTGCAGGTCCCGTCGGGTGAAGCTTTCTTT.

This clonotype appeared many times. V gene TRBV7-9 combines with J gene TRBJ1-1; no definite D call. Deletions cut 4 bases from V and 1 base from J, with 7 bases between. Germline loops: CDR1 SEHNR, CDR2 FQNEAQ (reference sequence). The CDR3 totals 13 residues. The CDR3 spells CASSSLSNTEAFF. In DNA form, the CDR3 reads TGTGCCAGCAGCTCCCTCTCGAACACTGAAGCTTTCTTT. The variable domain in full, completed from reference TRBV7-9 and TRBJ1-1, reads DTGVSQNPRHKITKRGQNVTFRCDPISEHNRLYWYRQTLGQGPEFLTYFQNEAQLEKSRLLSDRFSAERPKGSFSTLEIQRTEQGDSAMYLCASSSLSNTEAFFGQGTRLTVV.